The entry that follows covers one TCR beta chain sequence. This sample was included in a study of control samples from healthy donors and cancer patients. Trimming shortened V by 4 bases and J by 0 bases, and 9 bases separated the two germline ends. CDR1 is SEHNR and CDR2 is FQNEAQ in the germline V gene (reference sequence). The CDR3 has 15 amino acids. Libraries were prepared by immunoSEQ multiplex PCR; TCRdb keeps only in-frame clonotypes and omits some of them. Of more than 95,000 clones listed, more than 70% are singletons. The chain is built from TRBV7-9 and TRBJ1-4; D call uncertain. The TCR was taken from a man aged 55-75 years in good health. The sample consisted of blood. The DNA of the CDR3 is TGTGCCAGCAGCTACCGGCAGGCAACTAATGAAAAACTGTTTTTT. Residues: CASSYRQATNEKLFF.